This TCR beta chain emerged from a study of blood T cell repertoires in COVID-19 (dated by TCRdb to about 2020). A note on the overall study: The collaborator samples originated in the United States, Italy and Spain and spanned the acute and convalescent phases of COVID-19. The prospective study material was composed of cDNA or gDNA derived from T cells, B-cell-depleted T cells, or PBMCs. Deeply sampled blood TCRbeta repertoires from subjects exposed to, actively infected with, or recovered from COVID-19 were included in the dataset. The repertoires were released in a freely available public database intended as a resource for research on the immune response to SARS-CoV-2. The samples were drawn from two sources: the first 160 participants of the ongoing ImmuneRACE study, and about 1,300 subjects contributed by 6 global collaborators. A de-identified subject ID, COVID-19 status, age in years and sex were almost always included in the sample metadata. Where HLA class I and class II types were available, the types were taken from metadata supplied by the sample provider, not from assay-based typing.

A remark on this clone: It lacks a known antigen. Per-base quality was not reported, and no clone a single base away is much larger than it.

V is pruned by 4 bases and J by 4 bases, leaving 11 bases of the junction without a gene match. Reading the germline V gene gives CDR1 SGDLS and CDR2 YYNGEE. The CDR3 runs 16 residues from the cysteine to the phenylalanine. The retained sequence is limited to the CDR3, 48 bases, with the frame set at the first base. At one collaborating source in Seattle, patients were enrolled during active infection and were followed longitudinally through the course of disease. Each collaborating institution followed its own protocols to collect whole blood in K2EDTA tubes. For TCRbeta analysis, collaborator samples were shipped as frozen whole blood, as isolated PBMCs, or as DNA extracted from either sample type. The immunoSEQ Assay, a bias-controlled multiplex PCR, was used to amplify TCRbeta CDR3 regions from genomic DNA. Regarding the original processing steps: Nucleated cell counts per sample were estimated from amplification of reference gene primers within the assay. Sequence reads were collapsed and filtered to measure the absolute abundance of every unique TCRbeta CDR3 rearrangement. Productive Simpson clonality was computed per sample as the square root of Simpson's diversity index over productive rearrangements. TCRdb re-hosts the immuneACCESS table, in-frame sequences only. Its copies lack some clones; in the studies checked, an unresolved V gene accounts for under half of them, and the cause for the rest is not known. V and J calls and clone size are as listed in that table; D and trimming were resolved from the DNA. The sample yields 150,000 or so clones; roughly nine tenths were counted once. Of the sample, around 15% is held by the ten largest clones.

Results and caveats for the whole study, not just this receptor: Clinical and demographic metadata were provided uncurated, with the amount varying by source and participant.

The origin of this receptor is a man younger than 35 with COVID-19, enrolled during active disease. Material for sequencing was peripheral blood. The receptor chain draws on TRBV9 and TRBJ2-5, with 9 bases matching TRBD2. At the DNA level, the sequence is TGTGCCAGCAGCCCGGGATCGGGCGGGAGGGGAGAGACCCAGTACTTC. Translated, this is CASSPGSGGRGETQYF. Where the CDR3 stops, the reference TRBV9 and TRBJ2-5 genes take over; the full variable domain is DSGVTQTPKHLITATGQRVTLRCSPRSGDLSVYWYQQSLDQGLQFLIQYYNGEERAKGNILERFSAQQFPDLHSELNLSSLELGDSALYFCASSPGSGGRGETQYFGPGTRLLVL.